One and the same sample provided the 8 T cell receptor beta chains below, sequenced in a study of blood T cell repertoires in COVID-19. Clones were read by immunoSEQ multiplex PCR, and TCRdb kept only the in-frame ones, dropping some. The sample holds around 150,000 clones, roughly 84% seen once. The sequencing input was peripheral blood. These receptors all come from a woman in her fifties or sixties in a cohort sampled during active or convalescent COVID-19.

About this clone itself: The junction departs from germline at one end; a sequencing error may be responsible. The chain links TRBV7-7 to TRBJ2-5, with 8 bases matching TRBD2. Germline V gene sequence: CDR1 SSHAT, CDR2 FNYEAQ (reference sequence). The CDR3 is made up of 14 amino acids. CDR3 DNA sequence: TGTGCTAGCAGCTTAGAGCGGGGGCAAGAGACCCAGTACTTC. The encoded protein is CASSLERGQETQYF.

This chain links TRBV7-2 with TRBJ2-7; TRBD2 matches 8 bases. In germline, CDR1 is SGHTA, CDR2 FQGNSA. The CDR3 contains 16 residues. The ends lost 3 bases at V and 0 bases at J; junction bases unmatched: 7. CDR3 sequence: CASSFQAGGSSYEQYF. CDR3 coding DNA: TGTGCCAGCAGCTTTCAGGCGGGGGGAAGCTCCTACGAGCAGTACTTC.

CDR3 protein: CAVGTGENTEAFF. CDR3 nucleotides: TGTGCCGTAGGGACAGGGGAGAACACTGAAGCTTTCTTT. J is TRBJ1-1 and V is TRBV10-3; 10 bases are a match to TRBD1. Germline V gives CDR1 ENHRY, CDR2 SYGVKD. V dropped 11 bases and J dropped 1; count of bases not matched to a gene: 4. The CDR3 is made up of 13 amino acids.

The V and J genes are TRBV12-5 and TRBJ1-1; D not resolved. The CDR3 runs to 17 residues. Trimming stripped 5 bases from V and 0 bases from J, with 19 bases between. Germline V gene lookup returns CDR1 LGHNT and CDR2 FRNRAP. In DNA form, the CDR3 reads TGTGCTAGTGGTGTGGGGTGGGAGACGGCCATGAACACTGAAGCTTTCTTT. Protein: CASGVGWETAMNTEAFF.

The gene calls are TRBV19 and TRBJ1-5, with D maybe TRBD1 (5 bases). The germline gives CDR1 LNHDA, CDR2 SQIVND (reference sequence). CDR3 length: 15 residues. V was pared by 3 bases and J by 3 bases, with 12 bases between. This CDR3 reads CASSIGRGPNQPQHF. The DNA for the CDR3 is TGTGCCAGTAGTATTGGGAGGGGCCCCAATCAGCCCCAGCATTTT.

The chain recombines TRBV18 with TRBJ1-6, with 7 bases that match TRBD1. The CDR3 loop spans 16 amino acids. V lost 3 bases and J lost 5; bases outside the gene matches: 7. Germline loops: CDR1 KGHSH, CDR2 LQKENI. CDR3 loop: CASSPGQPLDNSPLHF. DNA for the CDR3: TGTGCCAGCTCACCGGGACAGCCCTTGGATAATTCACCCCTCCACTTT. Full variable domain (remainder filled in from reference TRBV18 and TRBJ1-6): NAGVMQNPRHLVRRRGQEARLRCSPMKGHSHVYWYRQLPEEGLKFMVYLQKENIIDESGMPKERFSAEFPKEGPSILRIQQVVRGDSAAYFCASSPGQPLDNSPLHFGNGTRLTVT.

CDR3 amino acids: CAWRVTYRVGAMYTF. CDR3 nucleotides: TGTGCCTGGAGGGTCACTTACCGGGTGGGGGCGATGTACACCTTC. The chain has TRBV30 and TRBJ1-2; D possibly corresponds to TRBD1 (6 bases). Trimming pared 3 bases from V and 11 bases from J, leaving 25 bases between. CDR3 length equals 15 residues. CDR1 is GTSNPN and CDR2 is SVGIG in the germline V gene (reference sequence).

This clone turned up a few times. The chain couples TRBV20-1 to TRBJ1-6; TRBD1 matches at 7 bases. The CDR3 is 15 amino acids. V lost 3 bases, J lost 8 bases, and 10 bases stayed unmatched. Germline CDR1 reads DFQATT; CDR2 reads SNEGSKA (reference sequence). CDR3 nucleotide sequence: TGCAGTGCTAGTCGGACAGGTTCGTCGGATTCACCCCTCCACTTT. Translation: CSASRTGSSDSPLHF.